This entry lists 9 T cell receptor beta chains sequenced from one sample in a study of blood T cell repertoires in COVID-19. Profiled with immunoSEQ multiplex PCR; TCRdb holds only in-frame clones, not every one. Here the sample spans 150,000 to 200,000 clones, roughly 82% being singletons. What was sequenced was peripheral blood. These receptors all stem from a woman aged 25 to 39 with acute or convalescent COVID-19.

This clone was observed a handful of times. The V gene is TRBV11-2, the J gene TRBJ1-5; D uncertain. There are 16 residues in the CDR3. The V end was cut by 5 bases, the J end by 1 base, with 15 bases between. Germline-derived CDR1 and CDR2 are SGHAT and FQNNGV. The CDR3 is CASSPHPGLSNQPQHF. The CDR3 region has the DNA TGTGCCAGCAGCCCACACCCGGGGTTAAGCAATCAGCCCCAGCATTTT.

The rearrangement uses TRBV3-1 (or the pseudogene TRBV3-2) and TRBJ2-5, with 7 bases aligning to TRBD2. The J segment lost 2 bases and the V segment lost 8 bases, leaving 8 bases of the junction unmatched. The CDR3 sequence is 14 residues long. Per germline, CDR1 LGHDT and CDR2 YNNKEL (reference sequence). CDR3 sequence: CASQTMGGQETQYF. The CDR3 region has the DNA TGTGCCAGCCAAACGATGGGGGGGCAAGAGACCCAGTACTTC.

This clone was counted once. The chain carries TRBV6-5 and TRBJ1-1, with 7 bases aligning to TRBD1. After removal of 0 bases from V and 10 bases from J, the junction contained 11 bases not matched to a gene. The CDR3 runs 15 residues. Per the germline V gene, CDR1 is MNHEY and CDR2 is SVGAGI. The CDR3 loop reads CASSYSRRGNFGAFF. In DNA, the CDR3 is TGTGCCAGCAGTTACTCGCGCAGGGGGAATTTTGGAGCTTTCTTT.

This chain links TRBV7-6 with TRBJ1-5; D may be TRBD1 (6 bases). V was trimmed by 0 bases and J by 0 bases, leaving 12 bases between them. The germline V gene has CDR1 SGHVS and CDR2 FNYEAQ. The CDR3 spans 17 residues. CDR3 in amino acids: CASSLAVARGSNQPQHF. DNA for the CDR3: TGTGCCAGCAGCTTAGCCGTAGCCAGGGGTAGCAATCAGCCCCAGCATTTT.

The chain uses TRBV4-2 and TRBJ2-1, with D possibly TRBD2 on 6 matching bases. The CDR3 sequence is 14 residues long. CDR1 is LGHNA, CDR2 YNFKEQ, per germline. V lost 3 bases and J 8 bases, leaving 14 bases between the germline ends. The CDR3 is CASSQGGPGDEQFF. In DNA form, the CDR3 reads TGTGCCAGCAGCCAGGGGGGTCCCGGCGATGAGCAGTTCTTC.

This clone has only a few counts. The CDR3 DNA is TGTGCCAGCAGCTTTGGCAGCGGGGTCGATACGCAGTATTTT. Translated: CASSFGSGVDTQYF. The chain recombines TRBV7-9 with TRBJ2-3, with TRBD2 identical over 7 bases. The CDR3 runs to 14 residues. Germline V gene data show CDR1 as SEHNR and CDR2 as FQNEAQ (reference sequence). V was pared by 3 bases and J by 6 bases, with 6 bases of the junction left unmatched.

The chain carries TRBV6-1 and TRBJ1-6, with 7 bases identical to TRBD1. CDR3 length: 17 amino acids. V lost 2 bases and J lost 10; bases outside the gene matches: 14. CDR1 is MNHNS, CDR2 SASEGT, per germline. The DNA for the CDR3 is TGTGCCAGCAGTGAAAGACAGGGATTAGGGAACCAATCACCCCTCCACTTT. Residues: CASSERQGLGNQSPLHF.

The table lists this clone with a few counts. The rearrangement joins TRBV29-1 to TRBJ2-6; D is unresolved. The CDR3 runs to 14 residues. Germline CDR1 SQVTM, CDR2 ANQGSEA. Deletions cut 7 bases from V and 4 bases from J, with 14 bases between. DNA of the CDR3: TGCAGCGCCCGTGTGGGCCGAGGGGCCAACGTCCTGACTTTC. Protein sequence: CSARVGRGANVLTF.

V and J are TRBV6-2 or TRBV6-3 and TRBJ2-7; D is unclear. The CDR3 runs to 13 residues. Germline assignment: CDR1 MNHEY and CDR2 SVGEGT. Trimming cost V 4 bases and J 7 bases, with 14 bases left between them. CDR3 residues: CASSFSGWWEQYF. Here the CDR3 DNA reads TGTGCCAGCAGTTTCTCCGGGTGGTGGGAGCAGTACTTC.